The TCR beta chain under discussion was sequenced for a study of cytomegalovirus exposure and HLA in healthy donors. PCR primers comprised 60 Vbeta and 13 Jbeta primers. Method: immunoSEQ multiplex PCR; TCRdb's copy keeps in-frame clones and lacks some. The sample carries approximately 150,000 clones, approximately 79% recorded once. Germline CDR1 is SEHNR and CDR2 is FQNEAQ (reference sequence). The CDR3 sequence is 12 residues long. Only one count was recorded for this clone. The antigen is undetermined. A junction end diverges from the germline sequence, so it may reflect a read error. Study-level results: Trimming of TCR beta V- and J-genes showed a link, identified in a later analysis, to a missense DCLRE1C variant.

Sequenced sample: PBMCs. This sequence was found in a male donor in good health and CMV-seronegative. The rearrangement uses TRBV7-9 and TRBJ2-1; no reliable D call. The CDR3 sequence: CSSSLALSEQFF. The CDR3 DNA reads as TGTTCCAGCAGCTTAGCTCTTTCTGAGCAGTTCTTC.